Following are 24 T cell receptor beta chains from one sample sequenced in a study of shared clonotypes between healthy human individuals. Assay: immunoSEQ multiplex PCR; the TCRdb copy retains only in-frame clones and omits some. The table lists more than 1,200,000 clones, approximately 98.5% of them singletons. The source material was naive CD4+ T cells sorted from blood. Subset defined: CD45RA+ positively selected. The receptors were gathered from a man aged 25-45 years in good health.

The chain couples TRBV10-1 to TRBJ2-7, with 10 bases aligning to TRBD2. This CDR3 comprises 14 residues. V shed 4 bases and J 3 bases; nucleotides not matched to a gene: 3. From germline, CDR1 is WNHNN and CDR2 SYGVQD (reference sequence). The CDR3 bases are TGCGCCAGCAGTGGGACTAGCGGCAACTACGAGCAGTACTTC. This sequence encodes CASSGTSGNYEQYF.

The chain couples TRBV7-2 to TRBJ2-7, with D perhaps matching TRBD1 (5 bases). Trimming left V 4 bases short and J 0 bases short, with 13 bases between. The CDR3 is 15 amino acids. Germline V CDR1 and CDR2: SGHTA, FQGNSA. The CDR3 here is CASSSLQGSSYEQYF. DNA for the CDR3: TGTGCCAGCAGCTCACTTCAGGGAAGCTCCTACGAGCAGTACTTC.

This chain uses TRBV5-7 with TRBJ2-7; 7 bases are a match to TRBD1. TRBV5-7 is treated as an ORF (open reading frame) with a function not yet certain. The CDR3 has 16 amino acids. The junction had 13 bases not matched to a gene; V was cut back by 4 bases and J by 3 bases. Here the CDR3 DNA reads TGTGCCAGCAGCCTGGGGCCGGGACAGACCTACTACGAGCAGTACTTC. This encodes CASSLGPGQTYYEQYF.

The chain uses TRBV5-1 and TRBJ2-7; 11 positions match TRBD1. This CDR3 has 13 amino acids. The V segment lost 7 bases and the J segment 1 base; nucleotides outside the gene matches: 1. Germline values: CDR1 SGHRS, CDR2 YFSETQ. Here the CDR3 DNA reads TGCGCCAGCGGACAGGGGGCGTCCTACGAGCAGTACTTC. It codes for CASGQGASYEQYF. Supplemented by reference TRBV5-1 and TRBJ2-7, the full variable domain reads KAGVTQTPRYLIKTRGQQVTLSCSPISGHRSVSWYQQTPGQGLQFLFEYFSETQRNKGNFPGRFSGRQFSNSRSEMNVSTLELGDSALYLCASGQGASYEQYFGPGTRLTVT.

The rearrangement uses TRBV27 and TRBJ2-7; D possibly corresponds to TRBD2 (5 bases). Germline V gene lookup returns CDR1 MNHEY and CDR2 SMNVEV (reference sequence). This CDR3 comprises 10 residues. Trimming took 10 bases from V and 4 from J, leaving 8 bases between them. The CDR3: CATGLYEQYF. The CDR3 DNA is TGTGCCACCGGACTTTACGAGCAGTACTTC.

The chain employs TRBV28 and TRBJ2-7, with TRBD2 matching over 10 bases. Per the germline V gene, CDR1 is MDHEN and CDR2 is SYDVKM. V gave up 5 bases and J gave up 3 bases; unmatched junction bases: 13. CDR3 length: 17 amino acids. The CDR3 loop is CASSLGLAAMPRYEQYF. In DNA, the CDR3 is TGTGCCAGCAGTCTCGGACTAGCGGCGATGCCTCGCTACGAGCAGTACTTC.

CDR3 DNA: TGTGCCAGCAGCGAAAGAGGGAGTCCCTACAATGAGCAGTTCTTC. Its protein product is CASSERGSPYNEQFF. The V call is TRBV9, the J call TRBJ2-1, with a tentative D call TRBD2 (5 bases). Per the germline V gene, CDR1 is SGDLS and CDR2 is YYNGEE. V lost 3 bases to trimming and J lost 2 bases, with 12 bases between them. The CDR3 is 15 residues long.

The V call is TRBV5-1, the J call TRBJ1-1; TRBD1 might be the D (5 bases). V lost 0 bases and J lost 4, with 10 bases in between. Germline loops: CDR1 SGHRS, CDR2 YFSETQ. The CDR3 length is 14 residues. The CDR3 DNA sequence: TGCGCCAGCAGCTTGGGGAGCGGGGCCACTGAAGCTTTCTTT. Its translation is CASSLGSGATEAFF.

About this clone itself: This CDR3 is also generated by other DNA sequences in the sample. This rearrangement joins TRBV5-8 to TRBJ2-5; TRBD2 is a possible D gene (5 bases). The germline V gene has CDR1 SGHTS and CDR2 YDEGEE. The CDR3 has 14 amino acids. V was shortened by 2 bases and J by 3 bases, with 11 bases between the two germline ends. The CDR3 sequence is CASSLLGIEETQYF. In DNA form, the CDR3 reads TGTGCCAGCAGCTTACTAGGAATCGAAGAGACCCAGTACTTC. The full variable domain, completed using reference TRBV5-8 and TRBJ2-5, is EAGVTQSPTHLIKTRGQQATLRCSPISGHTSVYWYQQALGLGLQFLLWYDEGEERNRGNFPPRFSGRQFPNYSSELNVNALELEDSALYLCASSLLGIEETQYFGPGTRLLVL.

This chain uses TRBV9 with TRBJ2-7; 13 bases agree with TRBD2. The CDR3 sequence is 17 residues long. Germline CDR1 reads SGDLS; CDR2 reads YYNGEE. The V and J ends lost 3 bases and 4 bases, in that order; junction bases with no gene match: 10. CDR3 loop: CASSAELGLAGLYEQYF. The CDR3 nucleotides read TGTGCCAGCAGCGCAGAACTGGGACTAGCGGGGTTATACGAGCAGTACTTC.

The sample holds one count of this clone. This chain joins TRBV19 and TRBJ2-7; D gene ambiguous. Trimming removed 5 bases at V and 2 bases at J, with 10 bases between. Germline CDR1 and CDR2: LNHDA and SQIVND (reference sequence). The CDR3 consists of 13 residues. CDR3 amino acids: CASSVRVPYEQYF. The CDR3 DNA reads TGTGCCAGTAGTGTCCGCGTTCCCTACGAGCAGTACTTC.

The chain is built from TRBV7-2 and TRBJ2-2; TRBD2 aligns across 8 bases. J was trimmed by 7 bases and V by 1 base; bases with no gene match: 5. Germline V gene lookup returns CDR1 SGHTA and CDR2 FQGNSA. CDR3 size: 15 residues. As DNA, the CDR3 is TGTGCCAGCAGCTTAGAACTAGCGGACGTCGGGGAGCTGTTTTTT. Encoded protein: CASSLELADVGELFF.

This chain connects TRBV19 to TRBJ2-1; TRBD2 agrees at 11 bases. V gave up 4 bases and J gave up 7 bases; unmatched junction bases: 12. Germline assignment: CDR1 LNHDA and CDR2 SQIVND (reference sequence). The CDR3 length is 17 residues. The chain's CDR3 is CASSKALLAGVSNEQFF. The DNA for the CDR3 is TGTGCCAGTAGTAAGGCCCTACTAGCGGGAGTTTCAAATGAGCAGTTCTTC. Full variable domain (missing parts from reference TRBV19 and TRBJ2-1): DGGITQSPKYLFRKEGQNVTLSCEQNLNHDAMYWYRQDPGQGLRLIYYSQIVNDFQKGDIAEGYSVSREKKESFPLTVTSAQKNPTAFYLCASSKALLAGVSNEQFFGPGTRLTVL.

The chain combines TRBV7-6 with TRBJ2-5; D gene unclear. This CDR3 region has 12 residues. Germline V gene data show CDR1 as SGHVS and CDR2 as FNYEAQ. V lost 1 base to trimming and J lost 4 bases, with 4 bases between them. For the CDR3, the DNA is TGTGCCAGCAGCTTAGATTTAGAGACCCAGTACTTC. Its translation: CASSLDLETQYF.

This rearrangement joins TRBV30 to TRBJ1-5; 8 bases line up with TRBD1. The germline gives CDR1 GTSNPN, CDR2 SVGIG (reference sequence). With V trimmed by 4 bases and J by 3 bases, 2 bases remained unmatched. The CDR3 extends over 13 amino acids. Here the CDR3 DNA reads TGTGCCTGGACAGGGGGCAACAATCAGCCCCAGCATTTT. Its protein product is CAWTGGNNQPQHF.

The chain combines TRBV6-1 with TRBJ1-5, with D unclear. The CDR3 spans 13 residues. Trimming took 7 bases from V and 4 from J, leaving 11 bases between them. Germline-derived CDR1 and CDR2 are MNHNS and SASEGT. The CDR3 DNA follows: TGTGCCAGCACTCAACTCCCTAATCAGCCCCAGCATTTT. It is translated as CASTQLPNQPQHF.

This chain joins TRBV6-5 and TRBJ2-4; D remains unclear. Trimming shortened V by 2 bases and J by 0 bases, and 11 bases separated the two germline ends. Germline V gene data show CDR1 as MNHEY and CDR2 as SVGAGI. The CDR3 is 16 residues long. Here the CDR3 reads CASSYRLVGAKNIQYF. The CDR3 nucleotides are TGTGCCAGCAGTTACCGCCTGGTTGGAGCCAAAAACATTCAGTACTTC.

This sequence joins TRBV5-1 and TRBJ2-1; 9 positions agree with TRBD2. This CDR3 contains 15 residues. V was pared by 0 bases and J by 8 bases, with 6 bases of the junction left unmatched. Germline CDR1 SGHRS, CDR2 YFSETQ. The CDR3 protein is CASSLATSGGDEQFF. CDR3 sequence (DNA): TGCGCCAGCAGCTTGGCGACTAGCGGTGGGGATGAGCAGTTCTTC.

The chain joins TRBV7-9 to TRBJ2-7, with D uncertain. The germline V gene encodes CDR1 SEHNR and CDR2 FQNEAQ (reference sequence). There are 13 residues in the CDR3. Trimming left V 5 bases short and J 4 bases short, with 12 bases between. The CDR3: CASSQPQRYEQYF. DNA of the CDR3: TGTGCCAGCAGCCAACCCCAAAGGTACGAGCAGTACTTC.

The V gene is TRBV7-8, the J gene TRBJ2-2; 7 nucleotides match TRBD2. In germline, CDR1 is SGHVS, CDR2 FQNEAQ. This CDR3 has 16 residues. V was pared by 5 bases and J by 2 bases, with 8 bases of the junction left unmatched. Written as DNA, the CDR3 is TGTGCCAGCAGCCTCCGACTAGCTGGAAACACCGGGGAGCTGTTTTTT. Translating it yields CASSLRLAGNTGELFF.

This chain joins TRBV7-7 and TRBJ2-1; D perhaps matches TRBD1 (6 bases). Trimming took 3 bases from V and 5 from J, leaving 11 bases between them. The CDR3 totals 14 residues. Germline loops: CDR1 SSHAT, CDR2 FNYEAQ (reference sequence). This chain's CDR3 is CASSFGQGNNEQFF. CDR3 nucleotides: TGTGCCAGCAGCTTCGGCCAGGGGAACAATGAGCAGTTCTTC. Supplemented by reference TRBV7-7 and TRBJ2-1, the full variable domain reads GAGVSQSPRYKVTKRGQDVTLRCDPISSHATLYWYQQALGQGPEFLTYFNYEAQPDKSGLPSDRFSAERPEGSISTLTIQRTEQRDSAMYRCASSFGQGNNEQFFGPGTRLTVL.

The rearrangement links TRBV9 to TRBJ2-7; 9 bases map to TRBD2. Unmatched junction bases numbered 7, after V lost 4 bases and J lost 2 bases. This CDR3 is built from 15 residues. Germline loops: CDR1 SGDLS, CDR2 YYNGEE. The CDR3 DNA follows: TGTGCCAGCAGCCGTCTAGCGGGGTTAACCTACGAGCAGTACTTC. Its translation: CASSRLAGLTYEQYF.

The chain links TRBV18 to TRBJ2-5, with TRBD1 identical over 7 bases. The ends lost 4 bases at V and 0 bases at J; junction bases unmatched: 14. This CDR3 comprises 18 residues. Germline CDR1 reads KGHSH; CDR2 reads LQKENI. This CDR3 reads CASSQTRRQGGDQETQYF. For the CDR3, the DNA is TGTGCCAGCTCACAAACCCGGAGACAGGGTGGGGACCAAGAGACCCAGTACTTC.

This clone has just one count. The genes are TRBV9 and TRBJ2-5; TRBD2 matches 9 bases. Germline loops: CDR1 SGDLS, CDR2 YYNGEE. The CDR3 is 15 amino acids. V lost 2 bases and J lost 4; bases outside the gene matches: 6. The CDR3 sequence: CASSVSSGRIETQYF. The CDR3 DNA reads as TGTGCCAGCAGCGTCTCCAGCGGGAGGATAGAGACCCAGTACTTC.